This TCR beta chain was obtained from a study of blood T cells in healthy people across ages. Findings of the study overall: Diversity figures based on one million T cells were deemed too low. Naive and antigen-experienced cells were not separated, limiting conclusive comparison.

Worth noting for this clonotype: Its specificity is unknown.

It was with a sample-barcoded 5' primer and a J-beta primer mix that a second PCR of roughly 7 to 11 cycles was run. In TCRdb, the 5' RACE reads were re-called with MiXCR into one record per CDR3 protein. The sample lists hundreds of thousands of distinct CDR3 sequences; 58% were seen once. Healthy Caucasians from Russia aged about 6 to 90 served as donors. The CDR3 loop spans 18 amino acids. The V segment lost 4 bases and the J segment 4 bases; nucleotides outside the gene matches: 13. The germline V gene encodes CDR1 SGHRS and CDR2 YFSETQ. This clonotype was sampled from a man aged 60 to 69 in good health. Sequenced sample: blood. The chain is built from TRBV5-1 and TRBJ2-6; TRBD1 matches 8 bases. The CDR3 sequence is CASSQDRVRGEGANVLTF. In DNA, the CDR3 is TGCGCCAGCAGCCAGGACAGGGTTAGGGGAGAAGGGGCCAACGTCCTGACTTTC.